This TCR beta chain came from a study of T cells in Graves' hyperthyroidism and ophthalmopathy. TCR beta CDR3 regions were amplified from RNA transcripts. A set of HTBI primers served as the primers for a first-round RT-PCR of the TCR CDR3. MiXCR, run by TCRdb on the multiplex PCR reads, gives a single entry per CDR3 protein. The table has about 840,000 distinct CDR3 sequences, roughly 40% seen once. The CDR3 runs 13 residues. CDR1 is SEHNR, CDR2 FQNEAQ, per germline (reference sequence). Trimming took off 8 bases at V and 3 bases at J, with 14 bases between the two ends. V usage is TRBV7-9 and J usage is TRBJ2-7; tentative D call: TRBD1 (6 bases). The TCR comes from a man aged 18 to 30 with Graves' hyperthyroidism. Material for sequencing was blood. The CDR3 DNA follows: TGTGCCAGCTCCGGGGCAGGGGTCTACGAGCAGTACTTC. This sequence encodes CASSGAGVYEQYF.